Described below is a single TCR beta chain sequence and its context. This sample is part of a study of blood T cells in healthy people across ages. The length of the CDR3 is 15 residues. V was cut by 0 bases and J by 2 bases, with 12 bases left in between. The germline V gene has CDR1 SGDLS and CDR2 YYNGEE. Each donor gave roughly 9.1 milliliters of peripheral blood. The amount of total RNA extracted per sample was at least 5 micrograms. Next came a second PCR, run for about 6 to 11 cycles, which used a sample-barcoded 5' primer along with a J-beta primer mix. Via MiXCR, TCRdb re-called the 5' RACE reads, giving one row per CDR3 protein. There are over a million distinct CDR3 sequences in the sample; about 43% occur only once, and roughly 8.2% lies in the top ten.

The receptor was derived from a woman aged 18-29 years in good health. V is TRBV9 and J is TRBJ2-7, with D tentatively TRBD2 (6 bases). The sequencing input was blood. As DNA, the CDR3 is TGTGCCAGCAGCGTAGGCGGGGCTAGAACCTACGAGCAGTACTTC. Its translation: CASSVGGARTYEQYF.